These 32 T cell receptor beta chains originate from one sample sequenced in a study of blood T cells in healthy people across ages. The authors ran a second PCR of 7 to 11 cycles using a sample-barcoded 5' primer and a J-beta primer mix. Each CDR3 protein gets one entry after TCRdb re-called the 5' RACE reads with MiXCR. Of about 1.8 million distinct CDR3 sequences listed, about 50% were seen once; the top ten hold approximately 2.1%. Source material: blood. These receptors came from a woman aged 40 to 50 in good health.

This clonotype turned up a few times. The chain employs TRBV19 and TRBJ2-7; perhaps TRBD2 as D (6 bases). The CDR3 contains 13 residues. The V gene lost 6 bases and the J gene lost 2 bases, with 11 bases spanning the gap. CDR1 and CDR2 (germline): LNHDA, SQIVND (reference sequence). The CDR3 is CASRVAGTYEQYF. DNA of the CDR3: TGTGCCAGTAGGGTCGCGGGGACCTACGAGCAGTACTTC.

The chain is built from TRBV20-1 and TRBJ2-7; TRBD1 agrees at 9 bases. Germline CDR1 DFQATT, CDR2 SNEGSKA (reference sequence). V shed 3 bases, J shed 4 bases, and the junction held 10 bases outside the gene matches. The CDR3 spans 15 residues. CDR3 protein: CSARGRTGDLYEQYF. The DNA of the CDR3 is TGCAGTGCTAGGGGCCGGACAGGGGACCTTTACGAGCAGTACTTC.

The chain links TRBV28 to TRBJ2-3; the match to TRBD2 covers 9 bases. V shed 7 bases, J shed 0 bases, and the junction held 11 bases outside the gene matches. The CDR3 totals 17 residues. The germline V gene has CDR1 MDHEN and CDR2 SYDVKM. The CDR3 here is CASILRAGGTSTDTQYF. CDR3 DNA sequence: TGTGCCAGCATACTCCGGGCGGGGGGGACAAGCACAGATACGCAGTATTTT.

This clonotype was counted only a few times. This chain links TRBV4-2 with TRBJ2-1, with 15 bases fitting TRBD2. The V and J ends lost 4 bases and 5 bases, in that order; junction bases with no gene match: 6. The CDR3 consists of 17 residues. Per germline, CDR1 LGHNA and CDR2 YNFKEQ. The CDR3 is CASSPGLAGGLNNEQFF. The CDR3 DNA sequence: TGTGCCAGCAGCCCTGGACTAGCGGGGGGGCTAAACAATGAGCAGTTCTTC.

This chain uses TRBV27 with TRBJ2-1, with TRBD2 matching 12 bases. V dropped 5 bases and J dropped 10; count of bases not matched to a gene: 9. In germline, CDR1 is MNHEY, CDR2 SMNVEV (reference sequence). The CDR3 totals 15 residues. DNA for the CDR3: TGTGCCAGCAGTGGGGCTAGCGGGGGGGCGGAAGAGCAGTTCTTC. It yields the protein CASSGASGGAEEQFF.

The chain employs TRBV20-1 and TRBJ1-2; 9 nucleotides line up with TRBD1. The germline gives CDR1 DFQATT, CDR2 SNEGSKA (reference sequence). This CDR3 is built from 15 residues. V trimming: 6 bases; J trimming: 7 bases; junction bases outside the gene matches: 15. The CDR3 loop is CSAQVRDREFGGYTF. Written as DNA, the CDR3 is TGCAGTGCGCAAGTCCGGGACAGGGAGTTTGGTGGCTACACCTTC.

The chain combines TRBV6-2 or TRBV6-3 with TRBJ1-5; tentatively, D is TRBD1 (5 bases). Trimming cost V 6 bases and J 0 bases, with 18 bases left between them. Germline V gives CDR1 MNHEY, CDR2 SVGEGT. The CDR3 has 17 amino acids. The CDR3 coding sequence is TGTGCCAGCAGCTACCAATCTGGGACGCCTAGCAATCAGCCCCAGCATTTT. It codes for CASSYQSGTPSNQPQHF.

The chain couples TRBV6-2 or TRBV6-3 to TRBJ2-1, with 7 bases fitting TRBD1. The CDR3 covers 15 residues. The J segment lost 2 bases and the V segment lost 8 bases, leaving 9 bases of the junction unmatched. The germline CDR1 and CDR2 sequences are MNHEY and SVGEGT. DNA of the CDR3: TGTGCCAGCGGGCCGGGACAGCTCACCTACAATGAGCAGTTCTTC. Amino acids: CASGPGQLTYNEQFF.

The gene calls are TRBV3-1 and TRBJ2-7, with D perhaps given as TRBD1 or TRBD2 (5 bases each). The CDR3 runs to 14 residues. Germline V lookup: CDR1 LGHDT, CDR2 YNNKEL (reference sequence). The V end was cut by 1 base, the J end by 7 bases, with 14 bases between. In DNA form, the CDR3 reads TGTGCCAGCAGCCAAGCGGGGCGAACGATGGAGCAGTACTTC. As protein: CASSQAGRTMEQYF.

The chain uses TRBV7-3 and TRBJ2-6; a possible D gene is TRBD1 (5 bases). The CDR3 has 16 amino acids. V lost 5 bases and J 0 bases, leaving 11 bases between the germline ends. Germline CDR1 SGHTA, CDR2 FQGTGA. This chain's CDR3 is CASSRTGHSGANVLTF. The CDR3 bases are TGTGCCAGCAGCCGTACAGGTCACTCTGGGGCCAACGTCCTGACTTTC. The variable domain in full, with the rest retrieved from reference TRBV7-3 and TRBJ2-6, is GAGVSQTPSNKVTEKGKYVELRCDPISGHTALYWYRQSLGQGPEFLIYFQGTGAADDSGLPNDRFFAVRPEGSVSTLKIQRTERGDSAVYLCASSRTGHSGANVLTFGAGSRLTVL.

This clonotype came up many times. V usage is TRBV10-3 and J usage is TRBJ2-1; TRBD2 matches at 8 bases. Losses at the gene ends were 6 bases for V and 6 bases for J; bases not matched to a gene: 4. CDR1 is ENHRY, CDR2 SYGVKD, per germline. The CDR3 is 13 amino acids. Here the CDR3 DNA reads TGTGCCATCAGGCGCGGGGGGCCCAATGAGCAGTTCTTC. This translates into CAIRRGGPNEQFF.

The DNA for the CDR3 is TGTGCCAGCAGCCAACGAGCGGGACGCACAGATACGCAGTATTTT. Translated: CASSQRAGRTDTQYF. This chain uses TRBV7-9 with TRBJ2-3, with 7 bases that match TRBD2. V lost 5 bases to trimming and J lost 1 base; unmatched junction nucleotides: 6. The germline gives CDR1 SEHNR, CDR2 FQNEAQ (reference sequence). The CDR3 is made up of 15 amino acids.

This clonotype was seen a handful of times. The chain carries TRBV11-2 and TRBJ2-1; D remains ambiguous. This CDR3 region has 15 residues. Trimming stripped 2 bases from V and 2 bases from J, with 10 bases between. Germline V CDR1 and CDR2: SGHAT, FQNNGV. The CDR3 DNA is TGTGCCAGCAGCTTATGGGGTAGGGCCTACAATGAGCAGTTCTTC. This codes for CASSLWGRAYNEQFF.

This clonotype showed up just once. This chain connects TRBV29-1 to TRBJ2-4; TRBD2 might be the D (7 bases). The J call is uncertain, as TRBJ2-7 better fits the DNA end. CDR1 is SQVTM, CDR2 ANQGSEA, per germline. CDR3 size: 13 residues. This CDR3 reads CSVRGGFAYEQYF. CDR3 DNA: TGCAGCGTCAGGGGAGGGTTTGCCTACGAGCAGTACTTC.

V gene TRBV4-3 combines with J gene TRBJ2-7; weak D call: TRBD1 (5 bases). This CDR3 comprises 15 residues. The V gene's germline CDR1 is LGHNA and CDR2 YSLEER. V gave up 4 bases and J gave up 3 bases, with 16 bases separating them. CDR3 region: CASSPQGGAYYEQYF. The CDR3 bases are TGCGCCAGCAGCCCGCAAGGTGGGGCCTACTACGAGCAGTACTTC.

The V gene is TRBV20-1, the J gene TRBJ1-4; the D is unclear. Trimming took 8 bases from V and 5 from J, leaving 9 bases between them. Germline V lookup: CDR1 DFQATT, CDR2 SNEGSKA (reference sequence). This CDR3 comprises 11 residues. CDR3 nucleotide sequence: TGCAGTCCGACGCTAAATGAAAAACTGTTTTTT. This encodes CSPTLNEKLFF.

CDR3 nucleotides: TGTGCCAGTCAAGACTGGATAGCGGGGGGAAGCACAGATACGCAGTATTTT. Its protein product is CASQDWIAGGSTDTQYF. J is TRBJ2-3 and V is TRBV6-2 or TRBV6-3; 10 nucleotides agree with TRBD2. CDR1 and CDR2 from the germline V gene are MNHEY and SVGEGT. The CDR3 has 17 residues. After removal of 9 bases from V and 0 bases from J, the junction contained 12 bases not matched to a gene.

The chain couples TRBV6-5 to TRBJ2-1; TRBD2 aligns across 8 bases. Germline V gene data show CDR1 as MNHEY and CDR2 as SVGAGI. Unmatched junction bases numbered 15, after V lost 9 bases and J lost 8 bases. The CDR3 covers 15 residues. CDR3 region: CASSLGAGGSDEQFF. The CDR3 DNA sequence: TGTGCCAGTTCCCTGGGGGCGGGGGGATCCGATGAGCAGTTCTTC.

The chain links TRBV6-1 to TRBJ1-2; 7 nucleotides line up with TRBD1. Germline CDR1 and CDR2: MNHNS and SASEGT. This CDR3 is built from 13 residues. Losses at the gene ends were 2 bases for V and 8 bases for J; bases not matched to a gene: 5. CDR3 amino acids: CASSELTGSGYTF. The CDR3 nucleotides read TGTGCCAGCAGTGAATTGACAGGGAGCGGCTACACCTTC.

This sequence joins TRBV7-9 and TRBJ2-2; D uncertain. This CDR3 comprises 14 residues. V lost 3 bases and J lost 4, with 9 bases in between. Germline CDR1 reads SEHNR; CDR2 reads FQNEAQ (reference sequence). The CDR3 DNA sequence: TGTGCCAGCAGCTTGAACCTCCGCACCGGGGAGCTGTTTTTT. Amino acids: CASSLNLRTGELFF.

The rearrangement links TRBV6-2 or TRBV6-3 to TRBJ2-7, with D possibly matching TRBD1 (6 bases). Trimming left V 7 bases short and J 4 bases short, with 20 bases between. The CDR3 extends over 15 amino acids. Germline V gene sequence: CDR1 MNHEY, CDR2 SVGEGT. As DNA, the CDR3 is TGTGCCAGCACCCCGGGATCGGGGACACCGTACGAGCAGTACTTC. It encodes CASTPGSGTPYEQYF.

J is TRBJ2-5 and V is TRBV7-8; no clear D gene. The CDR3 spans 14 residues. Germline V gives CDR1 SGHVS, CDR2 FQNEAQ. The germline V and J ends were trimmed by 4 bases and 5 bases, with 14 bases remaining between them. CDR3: CASSSKRVSETQYF. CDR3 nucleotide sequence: TGTGCCAGCAGCTCAAAAAGGGTATCTGAGACCCAGTACTTC.

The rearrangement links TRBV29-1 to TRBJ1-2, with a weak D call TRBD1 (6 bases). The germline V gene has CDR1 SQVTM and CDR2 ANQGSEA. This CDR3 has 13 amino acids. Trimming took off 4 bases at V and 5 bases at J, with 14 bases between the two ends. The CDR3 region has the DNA TGCAGCGTTGCCAGGACAGTCGAATATGGCTACACCTTC. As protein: CSVARTVEYGYTF.

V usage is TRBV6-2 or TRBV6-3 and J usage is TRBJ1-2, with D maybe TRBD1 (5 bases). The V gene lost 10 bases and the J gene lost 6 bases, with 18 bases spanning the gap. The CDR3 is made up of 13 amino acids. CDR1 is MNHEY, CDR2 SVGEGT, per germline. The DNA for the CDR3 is TGTGCCACCAACGTCGGGGCGGGCGATGGCTACACCTTC. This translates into CATNVGAGDGYTF.

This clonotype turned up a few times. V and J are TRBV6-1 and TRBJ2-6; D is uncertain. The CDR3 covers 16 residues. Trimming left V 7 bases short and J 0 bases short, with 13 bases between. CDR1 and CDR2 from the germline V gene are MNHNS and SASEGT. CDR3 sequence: CASTLRRISGANVLTF. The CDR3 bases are TGTGCCAGCACCCTAAGAAGAATCTCTGGGGCCAACGTCCTGACTTTC.

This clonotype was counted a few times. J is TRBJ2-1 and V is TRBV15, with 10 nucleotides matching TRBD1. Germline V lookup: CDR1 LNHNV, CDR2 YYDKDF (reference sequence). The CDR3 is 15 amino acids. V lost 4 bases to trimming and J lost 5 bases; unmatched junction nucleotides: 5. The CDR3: CATSTGTGEDNEQFF. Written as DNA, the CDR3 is TGTGCCACCAGCACCGGGACAGGGGAAGACAATGAGCAGTTCTTC. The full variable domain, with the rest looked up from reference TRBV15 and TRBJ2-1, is DAMVIQNPRYQVTQFGKPVTLSCSQTLNHNVMYWYQQKSSQAPKLLFHYYDKDFNNEADTPDNFQSRRPNTSFCFLDIRSPGLGDTAMYLCATSTGTGEDNEQFFGPGTRLTVL.

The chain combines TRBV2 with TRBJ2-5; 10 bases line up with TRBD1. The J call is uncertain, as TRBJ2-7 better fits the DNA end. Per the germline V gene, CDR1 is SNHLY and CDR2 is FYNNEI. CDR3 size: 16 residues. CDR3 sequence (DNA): TGTGCCAGCAGTGAATGGGGACAGGGGACAGTCTCCGAGCAGTACTTC. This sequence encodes CASSEWGQGTVSEQYF.

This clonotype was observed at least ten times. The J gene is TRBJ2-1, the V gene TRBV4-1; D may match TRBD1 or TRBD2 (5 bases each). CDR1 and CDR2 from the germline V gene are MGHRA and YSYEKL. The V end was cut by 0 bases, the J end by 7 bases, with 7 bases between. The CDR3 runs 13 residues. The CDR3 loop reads CASSQERGNEQFF. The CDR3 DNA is TGCGCCAGCAGCCAAGAGAGGGGTAATGAGCAGTTCTTC.

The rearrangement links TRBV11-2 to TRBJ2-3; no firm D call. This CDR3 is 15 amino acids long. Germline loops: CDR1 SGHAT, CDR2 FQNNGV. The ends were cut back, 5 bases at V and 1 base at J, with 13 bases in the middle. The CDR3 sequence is CASSPRVSGTDTQYF. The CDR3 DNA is TGTGCCAGCAGCCCCCGTGTATCTGGCACAGATACGCAGTATTTT. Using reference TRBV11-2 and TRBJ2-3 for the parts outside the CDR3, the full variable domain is EAGVAQSPRYKIIEKRQSVAFWCNPISGHATLYWYQQILGQGPKLLIQFQNNGVVDDSQLPKDRFSAERLKGVDSTLKIQPAKLEDSAVYLCASSPRVSGTDTQYFGPGTRLTVL.

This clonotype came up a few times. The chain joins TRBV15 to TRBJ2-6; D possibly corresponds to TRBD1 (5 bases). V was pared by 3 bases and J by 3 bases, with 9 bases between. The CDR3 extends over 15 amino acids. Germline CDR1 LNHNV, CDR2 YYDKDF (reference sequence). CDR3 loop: CATSSQGSGANVLTF. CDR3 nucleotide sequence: TGTGCCACCAGCAGTCAGGGCAGTGGGGCCAACGTCCTGACTTTC. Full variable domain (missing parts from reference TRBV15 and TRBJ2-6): DAMVIQNPRYQVTQFGKPVTLSCSQTLNHNVMYWYQQKSSQAPKLLFHYYDKDFNNEADTPDNFQSRRPNTSFCFLDIRSPGLGDTAMYLCATSSQGSGANVLTFGAGSRLTVL.

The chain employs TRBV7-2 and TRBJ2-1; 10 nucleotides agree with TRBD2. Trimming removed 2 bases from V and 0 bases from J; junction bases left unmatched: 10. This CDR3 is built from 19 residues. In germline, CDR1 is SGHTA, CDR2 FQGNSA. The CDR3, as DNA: TGTGCCAGCAGCTTATACGTGACTAGCGGGTGGAGCTCCTACAATGAGCAGTTCTTC. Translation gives CASSLYVTSGWSSYNEQFF.

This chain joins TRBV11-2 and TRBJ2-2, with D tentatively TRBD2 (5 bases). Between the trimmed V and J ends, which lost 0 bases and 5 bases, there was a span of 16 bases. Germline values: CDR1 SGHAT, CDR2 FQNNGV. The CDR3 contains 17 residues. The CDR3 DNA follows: TGTGCCAGCAGCTTAGAGTCTACCTCTAGCCTAACCGGGGAGCTGTTTTTT. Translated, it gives CASSLESTSSLTGELFF.